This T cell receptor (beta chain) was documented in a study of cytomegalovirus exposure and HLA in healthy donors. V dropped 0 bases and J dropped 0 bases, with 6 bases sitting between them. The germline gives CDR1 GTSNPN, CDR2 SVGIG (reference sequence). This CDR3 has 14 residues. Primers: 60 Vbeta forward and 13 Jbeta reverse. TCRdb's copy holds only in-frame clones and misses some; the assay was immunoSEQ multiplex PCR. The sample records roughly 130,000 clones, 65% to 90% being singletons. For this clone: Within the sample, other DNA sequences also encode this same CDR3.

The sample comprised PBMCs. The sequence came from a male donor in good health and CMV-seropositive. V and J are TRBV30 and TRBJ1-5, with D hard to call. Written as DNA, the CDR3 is TGTGCCTGGAGTGTACTGAATAGCAATCAGCCCCAGCATTTT. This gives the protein CAWSVLNSNQPQHF.